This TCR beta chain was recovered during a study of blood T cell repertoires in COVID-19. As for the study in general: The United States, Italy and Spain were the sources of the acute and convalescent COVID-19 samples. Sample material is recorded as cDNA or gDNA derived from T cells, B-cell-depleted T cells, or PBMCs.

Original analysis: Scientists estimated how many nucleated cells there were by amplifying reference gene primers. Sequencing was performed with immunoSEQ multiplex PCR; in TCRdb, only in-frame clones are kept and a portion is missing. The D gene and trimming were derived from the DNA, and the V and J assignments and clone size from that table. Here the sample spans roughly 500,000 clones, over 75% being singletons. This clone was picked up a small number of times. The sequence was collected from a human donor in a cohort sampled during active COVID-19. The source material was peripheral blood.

The CDR3 loop is CASSYPATGWLSGRDTDTQYF. In DNA, the CDR3 is TGTGCCAGCAGTTACCCCGCGACAGGGTGGTTGAGCGGGAGGGACACAGATACGCAGTATTTT. The chain recombines TRBV28 with TRBJ2-3, with TRBD2 matching over 10 bases. This CDR3 is 21 amino acids long. The J segment lost 2 bases and the V segment lost 4 bases, leaving 21 bases of the junction unmatched. Germline V gives CDR1 MDHEN, CDR2 SYDVKM.